This TCR beta chain derives from a study of blood T cell repertoires in COVID-19. Sequencing used immunoSEQ multiplex PCR; TCRdb keeps in-frame clones, though not all of them. Of around 60,000 clones listed, about nine tenths are singletons. The CDR3 spans 17 residues. Per germline, CDR1 SGHVS and CDR2 FNYEAQ. Trimming pared 0 bases from V and 4 bases from J, leaving 16 bases between. This chain uses TRBV7-6 with TRBJ1-3; D gene ambiguous. The origin of this receptor is a man aged 55 to 69 with acute or convalescent COVID-19. Sequences were obtained from peripheral blood. The CDR3 loop is CASSLALREGKGNTIYF. In DNA, the CDR3 is TGTGCCAGCAGCTTAGCGCTTCGGGAAGGGAAGGGAAACACCATATATTTT.